The clone carrying this T cell receptor (beta chain) was detected many times. The sample is drawn from a study of human T cells and chemical hapten exposure. Germline values: CDR1 SGHTA, CDR2 FQGTGA. The V gene lost 1 base and the J gene lost 7 bases, with 16 bases spanning the gap. The CDR3 totals 15 residues. Time point meaning: patch test 2, 6 weeks after DPC sensitization. Treatment meaning: therapeutic diphenylcyclopropenone sensitization with weekly scalp DPC. TCRdb re-called the RACE reads through MiXCR, storing one row per CDR3 protein. Of about 100,000 distinct CDR3 sequences in the sample, about 10% were seen once.

The chain employs TRBV7-3 and TRBJ2-5, with D possibly called TRBD1 or TRBD2 (5 bases each). Sequenced here: whole blood, sampled in connection with sensitization to the hapten diphenylcyclopropenone (DPC). The clonotype originates from a woman aged 40 to 50 with alopecia areata. Some clones in this sample may be carry-over from other donors' samples. The DNA of the CDR3 is TGTGCCAGCAGCTTAATGGGGACGACCCCGGGGACCCAGTACTTC. This translates into CASSLMGTTPGTQYF.